Each of the 2 T cell receptor beta chains below was sequenced from the same sample in a study of CD8+ T cells in alopecia areata. Treatment given: oral pan-JAK inhibitor, 5-10 mg twice daily. Once RNA had been extracted, it was reverse transcribed into cDNA to act as the sequencing template. The method was immunoSEQ multiplex PCR; TCRdb's version includes in-frame clones alone and lacks a portion of them. The top ten clones hold roughly 25% of a sample with fewer than 150,000 clones, about four fifths of them seen once. Sequenced material: CD8+ T cells sorted from blood, taken at week 4, from a patient treated with tofacitinib. The receptors shown here come from a human donor with alopecia areata.

The sample holds a few counts of this clone. This chain joins TRBV10-3 and TRBJ1-5, with D unclear. This CDR3 is built from 15 residues. V was cut by 3 bases and J by 3 bases, with 12 bases left in between. Germline V gene sequence: CDR1 ENHRY, CDR2 SYGVKD. In DNA, the CDR3 is TGTGCCATCAGTGAATTCGGAGTTCCCAATCAGCCCCAGCATTTT. Its translation: CAISEFGVPNQPQHF.

V and J are TRBV30 and TRBJ2-7; 8 nucleotides line up with TRBD1. The V and J ends lost 2 bases and 7 bases, in that order; junction bases with no gene match: 4. The length of the CDR3 is 12 residues. From germline, CDR1 is GTSNPN and CDR2 SVGIG (reference sequence). CDR3 residues: CAWSQGAGEQYF. The CDR3 DNA reads as TGTGCCTGGAGTCAGGGGGCGGGTGAGCAGTACTTC.